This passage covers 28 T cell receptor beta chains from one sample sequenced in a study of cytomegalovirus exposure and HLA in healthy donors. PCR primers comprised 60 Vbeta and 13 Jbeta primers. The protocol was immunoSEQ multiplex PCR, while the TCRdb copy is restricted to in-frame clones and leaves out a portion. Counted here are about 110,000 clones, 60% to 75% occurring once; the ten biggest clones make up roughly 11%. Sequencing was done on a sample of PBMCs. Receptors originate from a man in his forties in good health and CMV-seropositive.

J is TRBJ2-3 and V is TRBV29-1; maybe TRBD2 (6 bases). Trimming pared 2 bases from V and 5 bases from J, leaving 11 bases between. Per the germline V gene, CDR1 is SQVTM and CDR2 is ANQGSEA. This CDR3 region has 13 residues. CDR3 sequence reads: CSVERGLGDTQYF. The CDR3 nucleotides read TGCAGCGTTGAAAGGGGACTTGGAGATACGCAGTATTTT.

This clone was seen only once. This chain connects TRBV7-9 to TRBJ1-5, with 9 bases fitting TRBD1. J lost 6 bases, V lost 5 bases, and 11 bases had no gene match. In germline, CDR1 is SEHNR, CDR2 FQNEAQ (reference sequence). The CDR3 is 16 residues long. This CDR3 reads CASSPSGQGFGQPQHF. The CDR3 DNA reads TGTGCCAGCAGCCCATCCGGACAGGGGTTCGGTCAGCCCCAGCATTTT.

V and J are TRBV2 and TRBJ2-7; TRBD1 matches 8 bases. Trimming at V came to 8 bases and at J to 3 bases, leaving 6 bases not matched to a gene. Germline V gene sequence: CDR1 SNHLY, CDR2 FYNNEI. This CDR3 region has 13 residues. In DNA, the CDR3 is TGTGCCAGCGACAGGGGTCCCGGCTACGAGCAGTACTTC. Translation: CASDRGPGYEQYF.

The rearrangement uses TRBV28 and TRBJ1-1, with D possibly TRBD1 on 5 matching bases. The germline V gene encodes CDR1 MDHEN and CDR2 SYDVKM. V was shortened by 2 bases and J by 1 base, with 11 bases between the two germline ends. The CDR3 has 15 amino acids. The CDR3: CASSLRTPKNTEAFF. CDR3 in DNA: TGTGCCAGCAGTTTACGGACACCTAAGAACACTGAAGCTTTCTTT.

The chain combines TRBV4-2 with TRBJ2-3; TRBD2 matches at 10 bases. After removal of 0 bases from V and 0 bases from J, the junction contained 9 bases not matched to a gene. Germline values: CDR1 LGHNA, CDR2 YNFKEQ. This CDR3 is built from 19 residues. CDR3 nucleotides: TGTGCCAGCAGCCAAGATTTGACTAGCGGGCATACTAGCACAGATACGCAGTATTTT. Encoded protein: CASSQDLTSGHTSTDTQYF.

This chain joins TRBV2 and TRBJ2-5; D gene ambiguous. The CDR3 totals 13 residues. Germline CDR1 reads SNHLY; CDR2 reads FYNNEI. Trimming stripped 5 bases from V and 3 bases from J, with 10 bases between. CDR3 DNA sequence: TGTGCCAGCAGTCGACAAGTAGAAGAGACCCAGTACTTC. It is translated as CASSRQVEETQYF.

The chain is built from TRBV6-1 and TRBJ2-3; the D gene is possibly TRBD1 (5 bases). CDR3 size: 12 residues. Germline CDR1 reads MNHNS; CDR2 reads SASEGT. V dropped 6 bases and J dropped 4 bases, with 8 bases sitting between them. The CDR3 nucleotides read TGTGCCAGCAGCCAACAGGCAGATACGCAGTATTTT. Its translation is CASSQQADTQYF.

In DNA, the CDR3 is TGTGCCAGCAGCTCCACAGGGGTTCAGAGCACAGATACGCAGTATTTT. Residues: CASSSTGVQSTDTQYF. The V call is TRBV7-6, the J call TRBJ2-3, with 7 bases identical to TRBD1. This CDR3 region has 16 residues. Germline V CDR1 and CDR2: SGHVS, FNYEAQ. The V and J ends lost 4 bases and 0 bases, in that order; junction bases with no gene match: 7. The variable domain in full, with the rest retrieved from reference TRBV7-6 and TRBJ2-3, is GAGVSQSPRYKVTKRGQDVALRCDPISGHVSLYWYRQALGQGPEFLTYFNYEAQQDKSGLPNDRFSAERPEGSISTLTIQRTEQRDSAMYRCASSSTGVQSTDTQYFGPGTRLTVL.

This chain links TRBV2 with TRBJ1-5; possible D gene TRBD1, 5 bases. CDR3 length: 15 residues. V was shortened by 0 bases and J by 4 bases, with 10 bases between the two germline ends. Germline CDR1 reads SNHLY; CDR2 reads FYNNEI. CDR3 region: CASSEADRINQPQHF. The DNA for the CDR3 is TGTGCCAGCAGTGAAGCAGACAGAATAAATCAGCCCCAGCATTTT. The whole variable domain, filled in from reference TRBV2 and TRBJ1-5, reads EPEVTQTPSHQVTQMGQEVILRCVPISNHLYFYWYRQILGQKVEFLVSFYNNEISEKSEIFDDQFSVERPDGSNFTLKIRSTKLEDSAMYFCASSEADRINQPQHFGDGTRLSIL.

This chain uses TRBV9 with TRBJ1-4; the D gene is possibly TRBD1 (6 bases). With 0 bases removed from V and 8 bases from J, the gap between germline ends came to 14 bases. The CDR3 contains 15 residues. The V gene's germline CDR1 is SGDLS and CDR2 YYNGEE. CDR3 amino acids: CASSVGSGDVEKLFF. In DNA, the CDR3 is TGTGCCAGCAGCGTAGGGTCAGGGGATGTGGAAAAACTGTTTTTT.

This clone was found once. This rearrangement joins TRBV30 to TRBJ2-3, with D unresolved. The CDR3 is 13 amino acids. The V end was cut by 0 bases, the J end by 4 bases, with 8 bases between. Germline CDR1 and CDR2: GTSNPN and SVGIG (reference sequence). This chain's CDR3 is CAWSVEVADTQYF. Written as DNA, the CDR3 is TGTGCCTGGAGTGTAGAGGTTGCAGATACGCAGTATTTT.

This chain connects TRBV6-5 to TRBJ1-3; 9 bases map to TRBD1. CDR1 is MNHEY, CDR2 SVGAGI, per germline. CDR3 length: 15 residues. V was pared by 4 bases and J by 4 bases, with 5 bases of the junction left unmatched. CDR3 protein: CASSFNRGHGNTIYF. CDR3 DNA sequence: TGTGCCAGCAGTTTTAACAGGGGGCACGGAAACACCATATATTTT.

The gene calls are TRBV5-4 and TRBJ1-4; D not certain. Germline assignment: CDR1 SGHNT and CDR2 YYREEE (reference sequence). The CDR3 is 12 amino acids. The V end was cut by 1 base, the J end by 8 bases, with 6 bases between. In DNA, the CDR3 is TGTGCCAGCAGCTTGTCGGGGGAAAAACTGTTTTTT. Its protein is CASSLSGEKLFF.

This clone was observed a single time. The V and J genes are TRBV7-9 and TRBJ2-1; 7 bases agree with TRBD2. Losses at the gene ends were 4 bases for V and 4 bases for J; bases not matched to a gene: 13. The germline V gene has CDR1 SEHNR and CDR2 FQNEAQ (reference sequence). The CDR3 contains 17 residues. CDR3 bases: TGTGCCAGCAGCTCCACCAGACGGCTAGCGGAGTACAATGAGCAGTTCTTC. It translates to CASSSTRRLAEYNEQFF. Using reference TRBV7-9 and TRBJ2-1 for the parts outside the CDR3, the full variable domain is DTGVSQNPRHKITKRGQNVTFRCDPISEHNRLYWYRQTLGQGPEFLTYFQNEAQLEKSRLLSDRFSAERPKGSFSTLEIQRTEQGDSAMYLCASSSTRRLAEYNEQFFGPGTRLTVL.

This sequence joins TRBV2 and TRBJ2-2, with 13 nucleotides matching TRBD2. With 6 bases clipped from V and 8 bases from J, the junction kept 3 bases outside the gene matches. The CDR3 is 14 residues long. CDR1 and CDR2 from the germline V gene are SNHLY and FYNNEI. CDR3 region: CASSRLAGGGELFF. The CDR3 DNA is TGTGCCAGCAGCCGACTAGCGGGAGGAGGGGAGCTGTTTTTT. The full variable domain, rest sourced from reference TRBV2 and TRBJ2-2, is EPEVTQTPSHQVTQMGQEVILRCVPISNHLYFYWYRQILGQKVEFLVSFYNNEISEKSEIFDDQFSVERPDGSNFTLKIRSTKLEDSAMYFCASSRLAGGGELFFGEGSRLTVL.

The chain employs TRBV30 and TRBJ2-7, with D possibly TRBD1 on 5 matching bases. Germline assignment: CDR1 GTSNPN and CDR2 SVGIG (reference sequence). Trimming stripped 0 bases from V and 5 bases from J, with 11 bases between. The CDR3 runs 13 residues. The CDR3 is CAWSVRRTHEQYF. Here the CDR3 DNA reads TGTGCCTGGAGTGTACGTAGGACACACGAGCAGTACTTC.

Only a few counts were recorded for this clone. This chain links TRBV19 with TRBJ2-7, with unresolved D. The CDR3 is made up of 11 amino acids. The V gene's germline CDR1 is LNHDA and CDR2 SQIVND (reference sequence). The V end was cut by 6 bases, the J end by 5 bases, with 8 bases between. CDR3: CASSSNNEQYF. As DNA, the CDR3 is TGTGCCAGTAGCTCAAACAACGAGCAGTACTTC. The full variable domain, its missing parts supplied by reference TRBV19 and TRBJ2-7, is DGGITQSPKYLFRKEGQNVTLSCEQNLNHDAMYWYRQDPGQGLRLIYYSQIVNDFQKGDIAEGYSVSREKKESFPLTVTSAQKNPTAFYLCASSSNNEQYFGPGTRLTVT.

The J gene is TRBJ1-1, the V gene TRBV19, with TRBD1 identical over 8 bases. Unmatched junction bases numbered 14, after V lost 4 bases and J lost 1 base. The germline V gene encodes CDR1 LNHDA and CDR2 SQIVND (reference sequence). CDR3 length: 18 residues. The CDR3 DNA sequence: TGTGCCAGTAGTACCGGGGCGTCGGACAGGGTTTGGAACACTGAAGCTTTCTTT. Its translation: CASSTGASDRVWNTEAFF.

Here the CDR3 reads CASSTQTGELFF. In nucleotides, the CDR3 is TGCGCCAGCAGCACTCAAACCGGGGAGCTGTTTTTT. The chain is built from TRBV5-1 and TRBJ2-2; D gene ambiguous. CDR1 and CDR2 from the germline V gene are SGHRS and YFSETQ. The germline V and J ends were trimmed by 4 bases and 5 bases, with 6 bases remaining between them. The CDR3 has 12 residues.

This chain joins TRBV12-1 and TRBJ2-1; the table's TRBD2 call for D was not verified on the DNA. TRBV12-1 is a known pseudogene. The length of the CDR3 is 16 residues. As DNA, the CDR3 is TGTGCCAGCAGCTTCAAGAGCGGGAGGTCTGGAAATGAGCAGTTCTTC. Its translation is CASSFKSGRSGNEQFF.

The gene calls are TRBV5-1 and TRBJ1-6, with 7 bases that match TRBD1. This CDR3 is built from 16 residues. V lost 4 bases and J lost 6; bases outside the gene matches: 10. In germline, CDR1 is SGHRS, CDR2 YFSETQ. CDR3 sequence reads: CASSGVRDSINSPLHF. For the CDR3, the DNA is TGCGCCAGCAGCGGTGTAAGGGACAGCATTAATTCACCCCTCCACTTT.

DNA of the CDR3: TGTGCCAGCAGCCTTACTAGCGGGAGTTTTTACGAGCAGTACGTC. Amino acid sequence: CASSLTSGSFYEQYV. V and J are TRBV11-2 and TRBJ2-7, with TRBD2 matching over 11 bases. Germline V CDR1 and CDR2: SGHAT, FQNNGV. CDR3 size: 15 residues. V trimming: 5 bases; J trimming: 4 bases; junction bases outside the gene matches: 7.

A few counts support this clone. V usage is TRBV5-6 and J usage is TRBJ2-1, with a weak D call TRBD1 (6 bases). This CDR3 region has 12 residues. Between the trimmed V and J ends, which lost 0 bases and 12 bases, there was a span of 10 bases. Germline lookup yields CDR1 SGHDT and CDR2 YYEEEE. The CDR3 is CASSLAARGQFF. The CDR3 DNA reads TGTGCCAGCAGCTTGGCCGCCAGGGGGCAGTTCTTC.

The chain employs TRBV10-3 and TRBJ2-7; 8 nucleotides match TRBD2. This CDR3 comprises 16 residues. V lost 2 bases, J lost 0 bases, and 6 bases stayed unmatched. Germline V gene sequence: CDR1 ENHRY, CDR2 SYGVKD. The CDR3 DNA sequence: TGTGCCATCAGTGAGAATGCGGGAGGTAGCTCCTACGAGCAGTACGTC. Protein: CAISENAGGSSYEQYV.

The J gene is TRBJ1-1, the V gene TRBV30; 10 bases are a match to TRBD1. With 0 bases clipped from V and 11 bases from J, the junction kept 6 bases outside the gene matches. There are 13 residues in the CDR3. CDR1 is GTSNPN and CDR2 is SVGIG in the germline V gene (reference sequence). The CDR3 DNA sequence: TGTGCCTGGAGTGTACAGACAGGGGGCGGTGCTTTCTTT. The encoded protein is CAWSVQTGGGAFF.

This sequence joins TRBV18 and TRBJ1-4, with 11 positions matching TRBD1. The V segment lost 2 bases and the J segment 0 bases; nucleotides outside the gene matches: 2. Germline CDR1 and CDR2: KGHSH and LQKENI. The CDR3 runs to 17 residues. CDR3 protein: CASSPTGQGATNEKLFF. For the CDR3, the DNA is TGTGCCAGCTCACCAACGGGACAGGGGGCAACTAATGAAAAACTGTTTTTT.

The CDR3 sequence is CASSTQAGGGETQYF. In DNA form, the CDR3 reads TGTGCCAGTAGTACCCAAGCGGGAGGAGGAGAGACCCAGTACTTC. The J gene is TRBJ2-5, the V gene TRBV19, with TRBD2 identical over 9 bases. Germline V gives CDR1 LNHDA, CDR2 SQIVND (reference sequence). J gave up 4 bases and V 4 bases, and 7 bases lay outside the gene matches. CDR3 length equals 15 residues.

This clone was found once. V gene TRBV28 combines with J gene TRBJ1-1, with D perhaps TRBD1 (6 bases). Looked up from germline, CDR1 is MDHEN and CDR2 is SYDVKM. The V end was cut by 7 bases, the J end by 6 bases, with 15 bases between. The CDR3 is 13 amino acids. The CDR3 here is CASTGTGRPEAFF. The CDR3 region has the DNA TGTGCCAGCACCGGAACAGGGCGGCCTGAAGCTTTCTTT.